Listed here are 4 T cell receptor beta chains from one sample, sequenced in a study of blood T cell repertoires in COVID-19. Only in-frame clones appear in the TCRdb table, and some are missing; sequencing was by immunoSEQ multiplex PCR. Of 310,000 or so clones listed, more than 75% were seen once; the top ten hold under 2%. Sequenced sample: peripheral blood. These receptors were collected from a woman in her forties or fifties with acute or convalescent COVID-19.

CDR3 loop: CAISVQGRTEAFF. The CDR3 nucleotides are TGTGCCATCAGTGTACAGGGGCGGACTGAAGCTTTCTTT. V is TRBV10-3 and J is TRBJ1-1; 7 nucleotides line up with TRBD1. Germline V gene data show CDR1 as ENHRY and CDR2 as SYGVKD. The CDR3 sequence is 13 residues long. The trim removed 4 bases at V and 5 bases at J, leaving 4 bases unmatched.

The chain recombines TRBV12-3 or TRBV12-4 with TRBJ2-5; 7 nucleotides line up with TRBD2. Losses at the gene ends were 8 bases for V and 1 base for J; bases not matched to a gene: 4. The CDR3 has 13 residues. DNA for the CDR3: TGTGCCAGCTTTGTAGCGGGCCAAGAGACCCAGTACTTC. As protein: CASFVAGQETQYF.

The chain links TRBV5-4 to TRBJ2-7, with 8 positions matching TRBD1. Germline V gene lookup returns CDR1 SGHNT and CDR2 YYREEE (reference sequence). The V segment lost 3 bases and the J segment 1 base; nucleotides outside the gene matches: 6. The length of the CDR3 is 15 residues. CDR3 coding DNA: TGTGCCAGCAGCTCCGGCGGACAGGGTTCCTACGAGCAGTACTTC. It specifies CASSSGGQGSYEQYF. Complete variable domain (other parts from reference TRBV5-4 and TRBJ2-7): ETGVTQSPTHLIKTRGQQVTLRCSSQSGHNTVSWYQQALGQGPQFIFQYYREEENGRGNFPPRFSGLQFPNYSSELNVNALELDDSALYLCASSSGGQGSYEQYFGPGTRLTVT.

The chain carries TRBV19 and TRBJ2-5; no clear D. This CDR3 has 11 residues. The germline V gene encodes CDR1 LNHDA and CDR2 SQIVND (reference sequence). The V and J ends lost 6 bases and 3 bases respectively, with 5 bases between them. CDR3 sequence (DNA): TGTGCCAGTAGCCAAAAAGAGACCCAGTACTTC. The encoded protein is CASSQKETQYF. Looking up the rest from reference TRBV19 and TRBJ2-5 gives the full variable domain: DGGITQSPKYLFRKEGQNVTLSCEQNLNHDAMYWYRQDPGQGLRLIYYSQIVNDFQKGDIAEGYSVSREKKESFPLTVTSAQKNPTAFYLCASSQKETQYFGPGTRLLVL.